What follows describes a single T cell receptor (beta chain). Study processing details: Reference gene primer amplification yielded estimated nucleated cell counts. Generated by immunoSEQ multiplex PCR, the TCRdb table keeps only in-frame clones and is missing some. D and trimming were read from the DNA, whereas the V and J calls and clone size are those reported in that table. The sample holds some 27,000 clones; around 90% are singletons and the top ten take approximately 8%. These data originate in a study of blood T cell repertoires in COVID-19. Turning to the study itself: Acute-phase and convalescent COVID-19 samples originated in the United States, Italy and Spain. PBMCs, B-cell-depleted T cells, or T cells provided the cDNA or gDNA that made up the material.

The CDR3 runs to 17 residues. Germline V gene data show CDR1 as LGHNA and CDR2 as YSLEER. After removal of 4 bases from V and 0 bases from J, the junction contained 8 bases not matched to a gene. Sequencing input: peripheral blood. The origin of this receptor is a man aged 45-65 years with active COVID-19. The chain employs TRBV4-3 and TRBJ2-1, with TRBD2 matching 8 bases. The DNA for the CDR3 is TGCGCCAGCAGCCTCGGGGGGGCGCTAAGCTCCTACAATGAGCAGTTCTTC. Amino acid sequence: CASSLGGALSSYNEQFF.